A selection of T cell receptor beta chains follows, all from one sample in a study of T cells after yellow fever vaccination. TCRdb reprocessed the 5' RACE reads via MiXCR and lists one record per CDR3 protein. The sample contains 450,000 to 550,000 distinct CDR3 sequences, 15% to 20% of which appear only once. The input for sequencing was PBMCs, taken 15 days after the yellow fever booster vaccination. These receptors all stem from a young man who received the YFV17D yellow fever vaccine. The CDR3 runs from the conserved cysteine through the conserved F or W. A D gene is named only where the DNA matches it firmly. The size of a clone is reported for some rows only, either as once, few or many, or as a class for expanded clones.

CDR3	DNA	J	D	V	size
CATSDPGGPQHF	TGTGCCACCAGTGACCCCGGAGGGCCCCAGCATTTT	TRBJ1-5	-	TRBV24-1	-
CASSLAAGALSTDTQYF	TGTGCCAGCAGCTTGGCCGCGGGAGCCCTTAGCACAGATACGCAGTATTTT	TRBJ2-3	TRBD2	TRBV7-3	-
CASRPWTSGIHNEQFF	TGTGCCAGCAGACCTTGGACTAGCGGGATCCACAATGAGCAGTTCTTC	TRBJ2-1	TRBD2	TRBV6-1	-
CASSLEDTGIQYF	TGTGCCAGCAGCTTAGAGGACACGGGCATTCAGTACTTC	TRBJ2-4	-	TRBV7-8	-
CASSMTSGLALETQYF	TGTGCCAGCAGCATGACCTCGGGACTAGCGTTGGAGACCCAGTACTTC	TRBJ2-5	TRBD2	TRBV7-2	-
CASSVEGLGNQPQHF	TGTGCCAGCAGCGTAGAGGGGCTCGGCAATCAGCCCCAGCATTTT	TRBJ1-5	-	TRBV9	few
CASSYSAHNEQFF	TGTGCCAGCAGTTACTCGGCGCATAATGAGCAGTTCTTC	TRBJ2-1	-	TRBV6-5	few
CSAQRVNQPQHF	TGCAGTGCTCAAAGGGTAAATCAGCCCCAGCATTTT	TRBJ1-5	-	TRBV20-1	-
CASSQYGGSTDTQYF	TGTGCCAGCAGCCAATACGGCGGGTCCACAGATACGCAGTATTTT	TRBJ2-3	-	TRBV3-1	few
CASSLEGPYLPYGYTF	TGCGCCAGCAGCTTGGAAGGGCCCTATTTGCCCTATGGCTACACCTTC	TRBJ1-2	-	TRBV5-1	few
CASSLGGDSGYGYTF	TGCGCCAGCAGCTTGGGAGGTGACAGCGGCTATGGCTACACCTTC	TRBJ1-2	-	TRBV5-1	-
CSARLPGGTGELFF	TGCAGTGCCCGACTACCCGGCGGCACCGGGGAGCTGTTTTTT	TRBJ2-2	-	TRBV20-1	-
CSARDTTRMLTQYF	TGCAGTGCTAGAGATACAACCCGGATGTTGACCCAGTACTTC	TRBJ2-5	-	TRBV20-1	-
CASSLSSGHGYGYTF	TGTGCCAGCAGTTTATCATCGGGCCACGGCTATGGCTACACCTTC	TRBJ1-2	-	TRBV27	few
CASSSTGGAGYEQYF	TGTGCCAGCAGTTCCACAGGGGGCGCGGGCTACGAGCAGTACTTC	TRBJ2-7	TRBD1	TRBV4-2	many
CSVRQGARVNNEQFF	TGCAGCGTCAGACAGGGGGCTAGAGTCAACAATGAGCAGTTCTTC	TRBJ2-1	TRBD1	TRBV29-1	-
CASSLTVPSGRTGELFF	TGTGCCAGCAGCTTAACAGTCCCTAGCGGGAGAACCGGGGAGCTGTTTTTT	TRBJ2-2	TRBD2	TRBV11-1	few
CASSSRQGLYNEQFF	TGTGCCAGCAGTTCCCGACAGGGGCTCTACAATGAGCAGTTCTTC	TRBJ2-1	TRBD1	TRBV27	-
CSARSDRGGPPLHF	TGCAGTGCTAGATCGGACAGGGGTGGACCACCCCTCCACTTT	TRBJ1-6	TRBD1	TRBV20-1	-
CSARDGQRDYNEQFF	TGCAGTGCTAGAGATGGCCAGCGGGATTACAATGAGCAGTTCTTC	TRBJ2-1	TRBD2	TRBV20-1	-
CASSQRWRDQETQYF	TGTGCCAGCAGCCAGAGGTGGCGGGACCAAGAGACCCAGTACTTC	TRBJ2-5	-	TRBV3-1	-
CSVEGNTYEQYF	TGCAGCGTAGAAGGAAATACCTACGAGCAGTACTTC	TRBJ2-7	-	TRBV29-1	few
CASSEPWIYEQYF	TGTGCCAGCAGTGAACCGTGGATCTACGAGCAGTACTTC	TRBJ2-7	-	TRBV6-1	-
CASSTPGGGYEQYF	TGCGCCAGCAGCACCCCAGGGGGGGGCTACGAGCAGTACTTC	TRBJ2-7	-	TRBV5-1	-
CASSQDREHTIYF	TGCGCCAGCAGCCAAGACCGGGAGCACACCATATATTTT	TRBJ1-3	-	TRBV4-3	-
CASNIMDLRDEKLFF	TGTGCCAGCAATATCATGGACCTACGAGATGAAAAACTGTTTTTT	TRBJ1-4	-	TRBV2	-
CSVLTGSNYGYTF	TGCAGCGTACTGACAGGGTCTAACTATGGCTACACCTTC	TRBJ1-2	TRBD1	TRBV29-1	-
CASSLAPPGAGTNQETQYF	TGTGCCAGCAGCTTAGCGCCCCCGGGAGCGGGAACTAACCAAGAGACCCAGTACTTC	TRBJ2-5	TRBD2	TRBV7-2	-
CAIKEVGRGGRNEQFF	TGTGCCATCAAGGAAGTAGGCAGGGGGGGTCGCAATGAGCAGTTCTTC	TRBJ2-1	-	TRBV10-3	few
CSAQRGVEETQYF	TGCAGCGCGCAAAGAGGTGTGGAAGAGACCCAGTACTTC	TRBJ2-5	-	TRBV29-1	few
CASSSLPSGVSYNEQFF	TGTGCCAGCAGTTCACTTCCTAGCGGAGTATCCTACAATGAGCAGTTCTTC	TRBJ2-1	TRBD2	TRBV28	-
CASFAGGYEQYF	TGTGCCAGCTTCGCCGGGGGCTACGAGCAGTACTTC	TRBJ2-7	-	TRBV6-2/TRBV6-3	-
CATSRVQRWGTGELFF	TGTGCCACCAGCAGAGTTCAGCGGTGGGGCACCGGGGAGCTGTTTTTT	TRBJ2-2	-	TRBV15	few
CASSSGRAGEQFF	TGTGCCAGTAGTAGCGGGAGGGCCGGTGAGCAGTTCTTC	TRBJ2-1	TRBD2	TRBV19	many
CASSYVGQGAYEQFF	TGTGCCAGCAGTTACGTGGGACAGGGGGCCTATGAGCAGTTCTTC	TRBJ2-1	TRBD1	TRBV6-2/TRBV6-3	few
CASSLLAGGSTDTQYF	TGTGCCAGCAGCTTACTAGCGGGAGGAAGCACAGATACGCAGTATTTT	TRBJ2-3	TRBD2	TRBV7-2	many
CASSLGTGARTNEKLFF	TGTGCCAGCAGTCTAGGGACAGGAGCGAGAACTAATGAAAAACTGTTTTTT	TRBJ1-4	TRBD1	TRBV12-3/TRBV12-4	-
CSANRGNTEAFF	TGCAGTGCTAATCGGGGGAACACTGAAGCTTTCTTT	TRBJ1-1	-	TRBV20-1	many
CASSVTGTGGFKGETQYF	TGTGCCAGCAGCGTGACCGGGACAGGGGGCTTCAAGGGAGAGACCCAGTACTTC	TRBJ2-5	TRBD1	TRBV9	-
CSALGLADYEQYF	TGCAGTGCCCTAGGACTAGCGGACTACGAGCAGTACTTC	TRBJ2-7	TRBD2	TRBV20-1	-
CASCERGSSYNEQFF	TGCGCCAGCTGCGAGCGGGGCAGCTCCTACAATGAGCAGTTCTTC	TRBJ2-1	TRBD2	TRBV5-1	few